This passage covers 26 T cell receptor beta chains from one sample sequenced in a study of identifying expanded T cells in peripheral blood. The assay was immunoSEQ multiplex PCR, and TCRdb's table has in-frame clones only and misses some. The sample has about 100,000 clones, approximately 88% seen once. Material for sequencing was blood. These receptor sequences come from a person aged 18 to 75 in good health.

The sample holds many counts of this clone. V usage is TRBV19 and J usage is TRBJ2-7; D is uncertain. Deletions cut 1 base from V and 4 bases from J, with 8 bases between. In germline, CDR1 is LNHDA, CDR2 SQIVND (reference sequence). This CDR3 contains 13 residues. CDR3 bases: TGTGCCAGTAGTATAGCCTTTGGGTACGAGCAGTACTTC. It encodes CASSIAFGYEQYF.

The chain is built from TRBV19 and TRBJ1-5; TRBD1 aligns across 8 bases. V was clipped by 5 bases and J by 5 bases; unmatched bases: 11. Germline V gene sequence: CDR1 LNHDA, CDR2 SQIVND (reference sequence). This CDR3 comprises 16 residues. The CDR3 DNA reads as TGTGCCAGTAGTGCACCCGGGACAGGAGTCCATCAGCCCCAGCATTTT. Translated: CASSAPGTGVHQPQHF. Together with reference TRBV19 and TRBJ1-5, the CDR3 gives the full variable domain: DGGITQSPKYLFRKEGQNVTLSCEQNLNHDAMYWYRQDPGQGLRLIYYSQIVNDFQKGDIAEGYSVSREKKESFPLTVTSAQKNPTAFYLCASSAPGTGVHQPQHFGDGTRLSIL.

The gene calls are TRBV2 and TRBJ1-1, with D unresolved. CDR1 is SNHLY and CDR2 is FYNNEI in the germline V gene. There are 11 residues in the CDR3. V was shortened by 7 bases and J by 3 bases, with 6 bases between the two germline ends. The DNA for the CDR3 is TGTGCCAGCATGTGGCACACTGAAGCTTTCTTT. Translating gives CASMWHTEAFF.

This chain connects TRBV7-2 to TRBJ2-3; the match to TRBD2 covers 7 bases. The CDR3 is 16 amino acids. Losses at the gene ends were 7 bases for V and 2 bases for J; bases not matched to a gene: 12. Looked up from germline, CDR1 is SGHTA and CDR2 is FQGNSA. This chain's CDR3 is CASNKVGGTYTDTQYF. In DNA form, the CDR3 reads TGTGCCAGCAACAAAGTGGGGGGGACTTACACAGATACGCAGTATTTT.

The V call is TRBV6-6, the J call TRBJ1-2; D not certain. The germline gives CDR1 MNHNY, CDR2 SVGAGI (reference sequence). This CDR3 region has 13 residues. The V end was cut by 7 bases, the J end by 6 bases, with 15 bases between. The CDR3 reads CASTPTGSDGYTF. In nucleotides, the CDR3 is TGTGCCAGCACCCCCACGGGGAGTGATGGCTACACCTTC.

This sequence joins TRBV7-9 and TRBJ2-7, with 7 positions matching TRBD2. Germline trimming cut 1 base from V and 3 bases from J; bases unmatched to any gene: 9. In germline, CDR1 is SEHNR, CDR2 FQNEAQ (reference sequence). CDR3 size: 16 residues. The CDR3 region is CASSLVPLGGSYEQYF. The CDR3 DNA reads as TGTGCCAGCAGCTTAGTACCGTTGGGAGGGAGCTACGAGCAGTACTTC.

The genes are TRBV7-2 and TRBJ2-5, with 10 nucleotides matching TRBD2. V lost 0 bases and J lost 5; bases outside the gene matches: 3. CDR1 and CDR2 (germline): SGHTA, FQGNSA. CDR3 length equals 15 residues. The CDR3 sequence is CASSLAGLATETQYF. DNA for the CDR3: TGTGCCAGCAGCTTAGCGGGACTAGCGACGGAGACCCAGTACTTC. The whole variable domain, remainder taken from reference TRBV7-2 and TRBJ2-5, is GAGVSQSPSNKVTEKGKDVELRCDPISGHTALYWYRQSLGQGLEFLIYFQGNSAPDKSGLPSDRFSAERTGGSVSTLTIQRTQQEDSAVYLCASSLAGLATETQYFGPGTRLLVL.

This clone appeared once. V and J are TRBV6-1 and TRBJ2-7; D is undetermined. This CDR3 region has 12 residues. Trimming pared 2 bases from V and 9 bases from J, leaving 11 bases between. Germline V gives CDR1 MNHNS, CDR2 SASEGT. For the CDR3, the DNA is TGTGCCAGCAGTGAACAGGCACGGAGGCAGTACTTC. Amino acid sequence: CASSEQARRQYF.

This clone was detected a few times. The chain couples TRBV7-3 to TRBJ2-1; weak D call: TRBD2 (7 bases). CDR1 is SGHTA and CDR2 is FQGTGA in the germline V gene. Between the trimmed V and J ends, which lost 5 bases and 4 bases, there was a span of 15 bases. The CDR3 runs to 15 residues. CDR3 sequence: CASSNKGGTYNEQFF. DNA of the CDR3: TGTGCCAGCAGCAATAAGGGGGGGACTTACAATGAGCAGTTCTTC.

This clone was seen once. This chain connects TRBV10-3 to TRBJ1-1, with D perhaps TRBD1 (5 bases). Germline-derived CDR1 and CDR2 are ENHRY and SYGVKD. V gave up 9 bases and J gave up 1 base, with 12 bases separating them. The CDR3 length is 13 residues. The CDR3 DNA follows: TGTGCCATGAGGGGAGCCCCGAACACTGAAGCTTTCTTT. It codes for CAMRGAPNTEAFF.

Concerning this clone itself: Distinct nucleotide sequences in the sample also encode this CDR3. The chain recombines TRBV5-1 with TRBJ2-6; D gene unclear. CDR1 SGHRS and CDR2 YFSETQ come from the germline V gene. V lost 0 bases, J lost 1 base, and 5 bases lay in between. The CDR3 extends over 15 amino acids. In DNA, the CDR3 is TGCGCCAGCAGCTTGGCCGGGTCTGGGGCCAACGTCCTGACTTTC. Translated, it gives CASSLAGSGANVLTF.

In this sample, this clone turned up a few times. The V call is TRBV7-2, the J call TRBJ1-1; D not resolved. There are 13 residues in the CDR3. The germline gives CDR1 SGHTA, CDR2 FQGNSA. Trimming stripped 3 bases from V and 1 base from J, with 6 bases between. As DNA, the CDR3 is TGTGCCAGCAGCTTCGACACGAACACTGAAGCTTTCTTT. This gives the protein CASSFDTNTEAFF.

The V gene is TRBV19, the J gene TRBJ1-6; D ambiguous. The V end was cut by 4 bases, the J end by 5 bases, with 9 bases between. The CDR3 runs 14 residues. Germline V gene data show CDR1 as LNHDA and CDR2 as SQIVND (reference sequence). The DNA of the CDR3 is TGTGCCAGTAGTAGGACGGCAAATAATTCACCCCTCCACTTT. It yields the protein CASSRTANNSPLHF.

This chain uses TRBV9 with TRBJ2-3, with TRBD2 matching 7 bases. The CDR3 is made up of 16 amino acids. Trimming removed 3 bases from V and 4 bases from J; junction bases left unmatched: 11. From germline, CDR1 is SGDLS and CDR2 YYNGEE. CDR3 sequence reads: CASSALAAGKSDTQYF. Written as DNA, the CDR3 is TGTGCCAGCAGCGCCTTGGCAGCGGGGAAATCAGATACGCAGTATTTT. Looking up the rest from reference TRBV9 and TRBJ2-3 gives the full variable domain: DSGVTQTPKHLITATGQRVTLRCSPRSGDLSVYWYQQSLDQGLQFLIQYYNGEERAKGNILERFSAQQFPDLHSELNLSSLELGDSALYFCASSALAAGKSDTQYFGPGTRLTVL.

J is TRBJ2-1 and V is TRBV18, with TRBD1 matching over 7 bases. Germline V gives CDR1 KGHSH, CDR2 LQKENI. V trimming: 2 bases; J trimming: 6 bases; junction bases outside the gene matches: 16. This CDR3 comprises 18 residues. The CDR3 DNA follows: TGTGCCAGCTCACCAACTACGAAGGGACAGCCAGGTATCAATGAGCAGTTCTTC. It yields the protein CASSPTTKGQPGINEQFF.

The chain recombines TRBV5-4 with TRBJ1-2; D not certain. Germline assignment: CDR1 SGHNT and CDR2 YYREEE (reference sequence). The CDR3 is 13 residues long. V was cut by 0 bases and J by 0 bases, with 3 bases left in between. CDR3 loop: CASSLAANYGYTF. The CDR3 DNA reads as TGTGCCAGCAGCTTGGCGGCTAACTATGGCTACACCTTC.

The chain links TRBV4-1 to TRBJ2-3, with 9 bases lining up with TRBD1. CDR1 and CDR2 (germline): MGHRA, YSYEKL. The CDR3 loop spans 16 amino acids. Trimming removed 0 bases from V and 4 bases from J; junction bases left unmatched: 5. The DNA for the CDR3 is TGCGCCAGCAGCCAAGAGGGACAGGGCAGAGCAGATACGCAGTATTTT. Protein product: CASSQEGQGRADTQYF.

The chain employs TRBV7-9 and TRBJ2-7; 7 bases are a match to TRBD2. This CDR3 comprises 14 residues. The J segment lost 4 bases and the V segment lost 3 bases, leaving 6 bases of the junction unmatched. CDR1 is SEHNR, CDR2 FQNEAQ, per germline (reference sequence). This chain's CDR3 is CASSFPGGGYEQYF. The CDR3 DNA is TGTGCCAGCAGCTTTCCTGGCGGGGGTTACGAGCAGTACTTC.

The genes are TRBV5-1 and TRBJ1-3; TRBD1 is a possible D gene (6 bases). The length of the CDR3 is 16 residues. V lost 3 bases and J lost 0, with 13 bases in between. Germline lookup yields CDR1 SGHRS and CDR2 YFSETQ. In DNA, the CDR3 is TGCGCCAGCAGCTCCGGAGGGGGAAGCTCTGGAAACACCATATATTTT. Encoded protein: CASSSGGGSSGNTIYF.

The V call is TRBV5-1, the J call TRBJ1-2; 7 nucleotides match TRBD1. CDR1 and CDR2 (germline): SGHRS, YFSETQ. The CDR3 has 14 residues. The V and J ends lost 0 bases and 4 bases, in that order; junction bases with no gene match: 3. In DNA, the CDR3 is TGCGCCAGCAGCTTGGATGGACAGGTCTATGGCTACACCTTC. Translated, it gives CASSLDGQVYGYTF.

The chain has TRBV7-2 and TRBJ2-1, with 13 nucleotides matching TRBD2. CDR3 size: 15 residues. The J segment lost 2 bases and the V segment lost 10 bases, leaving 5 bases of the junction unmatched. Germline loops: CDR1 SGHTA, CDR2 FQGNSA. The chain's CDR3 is CATSTSGRAYNEQFF. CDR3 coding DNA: TGTGCCACCTCAACTAGCGGGAGGGCCTACAATGAGCAGTTCTTC.

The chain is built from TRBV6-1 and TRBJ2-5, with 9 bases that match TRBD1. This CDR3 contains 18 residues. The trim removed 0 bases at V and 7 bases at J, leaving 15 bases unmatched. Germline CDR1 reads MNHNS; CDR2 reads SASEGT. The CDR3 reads CASSEAGPGQGGFGTQYF. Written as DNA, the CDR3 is TGTGCCAGCAGTGAAGCAGGCCCGGGACAGGGTGGCTTTGGGACCCAGTACTTC.

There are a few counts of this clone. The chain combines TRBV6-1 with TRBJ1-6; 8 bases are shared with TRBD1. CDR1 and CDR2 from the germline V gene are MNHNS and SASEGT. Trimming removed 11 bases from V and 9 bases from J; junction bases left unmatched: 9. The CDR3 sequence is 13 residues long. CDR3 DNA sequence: TGTGCCCTTCGAGTACAGGGGGGTTCACCCCTCCACTTT. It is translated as CALRVQGGSPLHF.

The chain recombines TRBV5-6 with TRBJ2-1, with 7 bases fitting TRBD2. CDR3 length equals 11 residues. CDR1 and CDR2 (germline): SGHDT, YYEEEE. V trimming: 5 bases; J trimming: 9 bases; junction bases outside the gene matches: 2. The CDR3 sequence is CASSRGVEQFF. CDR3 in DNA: TGTGCCAGCAGTCGGGGGGTTGAGCAGTTCTTC.

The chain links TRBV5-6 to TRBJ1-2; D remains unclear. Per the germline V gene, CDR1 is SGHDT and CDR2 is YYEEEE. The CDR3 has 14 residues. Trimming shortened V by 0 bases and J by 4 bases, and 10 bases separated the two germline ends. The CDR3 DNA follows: TGTGCCAGCAGCTTGGCAAGACCCCTCTATGGCTACACCTTC. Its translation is CASSLARPLYGYTF.

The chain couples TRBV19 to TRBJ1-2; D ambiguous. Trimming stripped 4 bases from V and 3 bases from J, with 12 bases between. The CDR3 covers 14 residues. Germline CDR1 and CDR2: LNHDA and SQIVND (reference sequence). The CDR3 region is CASSTPRNDYGYTF. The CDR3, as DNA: TGTGCCAGTAGTACTCCCAGGAACGACTATGGCTACACCTTC.